This is a list of T cell receptor beta chains from one sample in a study of T cells in Graves' hyperthyroidism and ophthalmopathy. TCRdb analysed the multiplex PCR reads with MiXCR anew, one entry per CDR3 protein. The table has approximately 700,000 distinct CDR3 sequences, nearly 45% seen once. Sequenced input: peripheral blood or thyroid tissue (not recorded which). These receptors were obtained from an adult man with Graves' disease, either hyperthyroidism or ophthalmopathy (not recorded which). Each CDR3 is given with its conserved first and last residue. The D gene is left open where the match is weak. The size entry is marked missing in some rows and otherwise reads once, few, many or a size class.

clone_size	j_call	v_call	d_call	cdr3_aa	cdr3_nt
once	TRBJ1-2	TRBV2	-	CASSLDTGGTNYGYTF	TGTGCCAGCAGCTTGGATACAGGAGGGACTAACTATGGCTACACCTTC
many	TRBJ2-7	TRBV19	TRBD2	CASSLATSGSYEQYF	TGTGCCAGTAGTTTGGCGACTAGCGGCTCCTACGAGCAGTACTTC
many	TRBJ1-6	TRBV7-8	-	CASSKTIASSYNSPLHF	TGTGCCAGCAGCAAAACGATAGCTAGCTCCTATAATTCACCCCTCCACTTT
few	TRBJ1-5	TRBV7-3	-	CASSLGGAQSLGAQHF	TGTGCCAGCAGCTTGGGGGGGGCCCAATCTTTGGGAGCCCAGCATTTT
-	TRBJ2-5	TRBV2	-	CASSESPTGSDQETQYF	TGTGCCAGCAGCGAAAGCCCGACGGGGAGTGACCAAGAGACCCAGTACTTC
-	TRBJ1-6	TRBV6-5	-	CASSYGDVPGESAEGSSPLHF	TGTGCCAGCAGTTACGGGGACGTACCGGGAGAATCGGCAGAAGGAAGTTCACCCCTCCACTTT
-	TRBJ1-3	TRBV16	-	CASSYGKGASGNTIYF	TGTGCCAGCAGTTACGGGAAGGGAGCCTCTGGAAACACCATATATTTT
once	TRBJ1-2	TRBV15	-	CATSRQGGYGYTF	TGTGCCACCAGCAGACAGGGAGGCTATGGCTACACCTTC
few	TRBJ1-5	TRBV24-1	TRBD1	CATSRGVNQPQHF	TGTGCCACCAGCAGGGGGGTCAATCAGCCCCAGCATTTT
many	TRBJ1-5	TRBV24-1	-	CATITGKRNQPQHF	TGTGCCACCATAACCGGGAAAAGGAATCAGCCCCAGCATTTT
-	TRBJ1-1	TRBV7-2	-	CASSPLKGVEAFF	TGTGCCAGCAGCCCACTTAAGGGGGTTGAAGCTTTCTTT
-	TRBJ1-5	TRBV7-9	-	CASRFGGPGQPQHF	TGTGCCAGCAGGTTTGGGGGCCCGGGTCAGCCCCAGCATTTT
many	TRBJ1-3	TRBV7-9	TRBD1	CASSPGQGNTIYF	TGTGCCAGCAGCCCGGGACAGGGAAACACCATATATTTT
many	TRBJ2-5	TRBV20-1	-	CSASKGETQYF	TGCAGTGCTTCTAAGGGGGAGACCCAGTACTTC
many	TRBJ1-1	TRBV25-1	-	CASSESQGMNTEAFF	TGTGCCAGCAGTGAATCTCAGGGCATGAACACTGAAGCTTTCTTT
-	TRBJ1-3	TRBV19	TRBD1	CASGGRPGQGRRHTIYF	TGTGCCAGTGGGGGCCGACCCGGACAGGGGAGGAGGCACACCATATATTTT
many	TRBJ1-1	TRBV10-3	-	CAITKDSNAEAFF	TGTGCCATCACTAAGGACAGTAACGCTGAAGCTTTCTTT
-	TRBJ1-6	TRBV25-1	TRBD1	CASSARQGASPNSPLHF	TGTGCCAGCAGTGCTCGACAGGGGGCCTCGCCCAATTCACCCCTCCACTTT
-	TRBJ2-7	TRBV2	-	CASSDAGRSSYEQYF	TGTGCCAGCAGTGATGCAGGGAGGAGCTCCTACGAGCAGTACTTC
-	TRBJ1-5	TRBV24-1	-	CAISGNRGNQPQHF	TGTGCCATCAGTGGCAACAGGGGCAATCAGCCCCAGCATTTT
many	TRBJ1-2	TRBV7-9	-	CASSLGSANYGYTF	TGTGCCAGCAGCTTGGGGTCGGCTAACTATGGCTACACCTTC
-	TRBJ2-7	TRBV13	-	CASSLADHGDSGEQYF	TGTGCCAGCAGCTTAGCTGACCATGGGGATTCGGGAGAGCAGTACTTC
-	TRBJ1-2	TRBV20-1	-	CSARAQGANYGYTF	TGCAGTGCTAGAGCCCAGGGTGCGAACTATGGCTACACCTTC
few	TRBJ1-4	TRBV7-6	TRBD1	CASSPAPLGQVGEKLFF	TGTGCCAGCAGCCCTGCCCCTCTCGGACAGGTTGGTGAAAAACTGTTTTTT
few	TRBJ1-3	TRBV2	-	CASSPDGASGNTIYF	TGTGCCAGCAGCCCTGACGGGGCCTCTGGAAACACCATATATTTT
-	TRBJ1-2	TRBV10-3	-	CASSQHRTYGYTF	TGTGCCAGCAGCCAACACAGGACCTATGGCTACACCTTC
few	TRBJ1-4	TRBV6-5	-	CASSRDFGNEKLFF	TGTGCCAGCAGTCGGGACTTCGGCAATGAAAAACTGTTTTTT
few	TRBJ2-5	TRBV7-9	-	CASSQAQGLQETQYF	TGTGCCAGCAGCCAAGCGCAGGGTTTGCAAGAGACCCAGTACTTC
-	TRBJ2-5	TRBV24-1	-	CATSDYPAQETQYF	TGTGCCACCAGTGATTACCCCGCCCAGGAGACCCAGTACTTC
few	TRBJ2-5	TRBV2	TRBD1	CASSEGTDRRETQYF	TGTGCCAGCAGTGAAGGGACGGACAGGCGGGAGACCCAGTACTTC
-	TRBJ1-5	TRBV5-1	-	CASSLVSGSNQPQHF	TGCGCCAGCAGCTTGGTATCGGGGAGCAATCAGCCCCAGCATTTT
many	TRBJ1-1	TRBV24-1	-	CATSDTGRNTEAFF	TGTGCCACCAGTGACACCGGACGGAACACTGAAGCTTTCTTT
-	TRBJ1-6	TRBV12-5	-	CATEYRSGSPLHF	TGTGCTACCGAATACAGGTCGGGCTCACCCCTCCACTTT
many	TRBJ1-5	TRBV6-5	-	CASSAVGHSNQPQHF	TGTGCCAGCAGTGCCGTGGGGCATAGCAATCAGCCCCAGCATTTT
-	TRBJ1-2	TRBV7-9	-	CASTLAGGGTQPIYGYTF	TGTGCCAGCACCCTTGCCGGAGGGGGGACCCAACCTATCTATGGCTACACCTTC
many	TRBJ1-1	TRBV10-3	-	CASSEAGANTEAFF	TGTGCCAGCAGTGAAGCAGGGGCGAACACTGAAGCTTTCTTT
few	TRBJ1-3	TRBV2	-	CASPGGSRLGDTIYF	TGTGCCAGCCCTGGGGGGAGCCGGCTTGGGGACACCATATATTTT
-	TRBJ1-3	TRBV11-2	-	CACSGSGAYSGNTIYF	TGTGCCTGCAGCGGCTCCGGAGCTTACTCTGGAAACACCATATATTTT
-	TRBJ1-2	TRBV29-1	-	CSVGVIYGYTF	TGCAGCGTTGGGGTGATCTATGGCTACACCTTC
few	TRBJ1-5	TRBV12-3/TRBV12-4	TRBD1	CASSQDRIDQPQHF	TGTGCCAGCAGCCAGGACAGGATCGACCAGCCCCAGCATTTT
many	TRBJ1-6	TRBV6-6	-	CASSFPRSPLHF	TGTGCCAGCAGCTTCCCTCGATCCCCCCTCCACTTT
-	TRBJ1-2	TRBV25-1	-	CASSKQTTNYGYTF	TGTGCCAGCAGTAAACAGACGACTAACTATGGCTACACCTTC
-	TRBJ1-2	TRBV29-1	-	CSVRPYGYTF	TGCAGCGTGAGACCCTATGGCTACACCTTC
few	TRBJ2-5	TRBV12-3/TRBV12-4	-	CASSSRGTLETQYF	TGTGCCAGCAGCTCCCGCGGGACACTGGAGACCCAGTACTTC
few	TRBJ1-1	TRBV20-1	-	CSAVSRGMNTEAFF	TGCAGTGCGGTGTCACGAGGGATGAACACTGAAGCTTTCTTT